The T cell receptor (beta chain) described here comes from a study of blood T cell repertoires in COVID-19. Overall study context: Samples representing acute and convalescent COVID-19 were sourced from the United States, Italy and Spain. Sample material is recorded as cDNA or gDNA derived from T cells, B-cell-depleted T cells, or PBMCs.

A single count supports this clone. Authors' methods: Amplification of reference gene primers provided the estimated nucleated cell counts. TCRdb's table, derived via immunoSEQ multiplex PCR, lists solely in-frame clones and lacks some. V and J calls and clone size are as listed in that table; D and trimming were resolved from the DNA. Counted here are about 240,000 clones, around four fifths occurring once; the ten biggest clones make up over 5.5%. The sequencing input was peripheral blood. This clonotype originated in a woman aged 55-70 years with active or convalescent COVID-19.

This CDR3 is CAIRLTGKDTDTQYF. CDR3 nucleotide sequence: TGTGCCATCAGACTGACAGGGAAGGACACAGATACGCAGTATTTT. The chain couples TRBV10-3 to TRBJ2-3; 7 bases line up with TRBD1. Trimming at V came to 6 bases and at J to 2 bases, leaving 8 bases not matched to a gene. The CDR3 length is 15 residues. The germline gives CDR1 ENHRY, CDR2 SYGVKD.